One and the same sample provided the 13 T cell receptor beta chains below, sequenced in a study of beta chain features in type 1 diabetes (dated by TCRdb to between 2017 and 2018). The library was produced with the immunoSEQ multiplex PCR assay. All of the isolated RNA was reverse transcribed with the High Capacity cDNA Reverse Transcription Kit, so expressed TCRB transcripts were sequenced. TCRdb's version of the immuneACCESS table is confined to in-frame rearrangements and falls short of the full clone set. An unresolved V gene accounts for under half of the shortfall where checked; the remainder is of unknown origin. For this sample there are a few hundred thousand clones; over 8.5% appear just once. About 0.6% of the sample lies in the top ten. The study at large found these results: A moderate but significant shortening of TCRB CDR3 length was observed in type 1 diabetes patients in all four CD4+ subsets.

No antigen has been assigned to these receptors. Sequenced sample: central memory CD4+ T cells from blood. These TCRs come from a man younger than 40 with type 1 diabetes.

This clone occurred many times. The DNA for the CDR3 is TGTGCCAGCAGCCAAGACGGGAGCTACGAGCAGTACTTC. As protein: CASSQDGSYEQYF. V is TRBV14 and J is TRBJ2-7; maybe TRBD2 (6 bases). V lost 0 bases and J lost 3, with 6 bases in between. Germline V gene sequence: CDR1 SGHDN, CDR2 FVKESK. This CDR3 has 13 amino acids.

This clone has only a few counts. The rearrangement links TRBV9 to TRBJ2-7; maybe TRBD2 (5 bases). The CDR3 spans 15 residues. Germline loops: CDR1 SGDLS, CDR2 YYNGEE. V lost 0 bases and J lost 6, with 16 bases in between. The DNA for the CDR3 is TGTGCCAGCAGCGTAGACCCGACGGGGATTGGCGAGCAGTACTTC. Its protein is CASSVDPTGIGEQYF.

This clone was detected only a few times. The chain carries TRBV28 and TRBJ2-7; D possibly corresponds to TRBD2 (7 bases). V was trimmed by 3 bases and J by 3 bases, leaving 12 bases between them. Germline V gene lookup returns CDR1 MDHEN and CDR2 SYDVKM. The CDR3 length is 14 residues. The CDR3 bases are TGTGCCAGCAGTTTCGGAGGGGGGGTCTACGAGCAGTACTTC. It codes for CASSFGGGVYEQYF.

This clone was seen a few times. This sequence joins TRBV7-9 and TRBJ1-1; D unclear. The CDR3 is 12 amino acids. Between the trimmed V and J ends, which lost 5 bases and 3 bases, there was a span of 7 bases. Looked up from germline, CDR1 is SEHNR and CDR2 is FQNEAQ (reference sequence). In DNA, the CDR3 is TGTGCCAGCAGCCGCAGTGACACTGAAGCTTTCTTT. Amino acid sequence: CASSRSDTEAFF.

The sample holds one count of this clone. This chain uses TRBV6-4 with TRBJ2-2, with TRBD1 identical over 12 bases. V shed 2 bases and J 6 bases; nucleotides not matched to a gene: 4. CDR1 is MRHNA and CDR2 is SNTAGT in the germline V gene. CDR3 size: 16 residues. Written as DNA, the CDR3 is TGTGCCAGCAGTGACGGGACAGGGGGCTTCCCCGGGGAGCTGTTTTTT. This codes for CASSDGTGGFPGELFF.

The rearrangement links TRBV7-9 to TRBJ2-6; a possible D gene is TRBD2 (6 bases). Looked up from germline, CDR1 is SEHNR and CDR2 is FQNEAQ (reference sequence). CDR3 length: 18 residues. V dropped 5 bases and J dropped 0 bases, with 17 bases sitting between them. The CDR3 DNA follows: TGTGCCAGCAGCGGAGGGGTCCGGAAGAGCTCTGGGGCCAACGTCCTGACTTTC. This translates into CASSGGVRKSSGANVLTF.

The chain joins TRBV18 to TRBJ2-5; tentative D call: TRBD1 (5 bases). Looked up from germline, CDR1 is KGHSH and CDR2 is LQKENI. Trimming took off 0 bases at V and 5 bases at J, with 13 bases between the two ends. This CDR3 spans 15 amino acids. DNA of the CDR3: TGTGCCAGCTCACCACCGAGAACAGGCCGGGAGACCCAGTACTTC. Residues: CASSPPRTGRETQYF. Full variable domain (missing parts from reference TRBV18 and TRBJ2-5): NAGVMQNPRHLVRRRGQEARLRCSPMKGHSHVYWYRQLPEEGLKFMVYLQKENIIDESGMPKERFSAEFPKEGPSILRIQQVVRGDSAAYFCASSPPRTGRETQYFGPGTRLLVL.

The chain joins TRBV7-2 to TRBJ2-2; the D gene is possibly TRBD1 (7 bases). V dropped 5 bases and J dropped 3 bases, with 13 bases sitting between them. The germline V gene has CDR1 SGHTA and CDR2 FQGNSA. The CDR3 extends over 15 amino acids. This CDR3 is CASSQGGDDTGELFF. The CDR3 DNA is TGTGCCAGCAGCCAGGGGGGTGATGACACCGGGGAGCTGTTTTTT.

This clone has only a few counts. V is TRBV11-3 and J is TRBJ1-1; D unresolved. This CDR3 region has 15 residues. The ends were cut back, 0 bases at V and 1 base at J, with 9 bases in the middle. Germline values: CDR1 SGHNT, CDR2 YENEEA. This chain's CDR3 is CASSLEVAGNTEAFF. The CDR3 DNA reads TGTGCCAGCAGCTTAGAGGTAGCGGGGAACACTGAAGCTTTCTTT.

CDR3 sequence reads: CASSLVTSPLHF. For the CDR3, the DNA is TGTGCCAGCAGCTTAGTGACTTCACCCCTCCACTTT. The genes are TRBV7-8 and TRBJ1-6; D is undetermined. Trimming took off 1 base at V and 9 bases at J, with 4 bases between the two ends. The germline V gene encodes CDR1 SGHVS and CDR2 FQNEAQ. There are 12 residues in the CDR3.

This chain uses TRBV5-6 with TRBJ1-2, with D possibly TRBD1 on 6 matching bases. V was cut by 3 bases and J by 5 bases, with 11 bases left in between. The CDR3 length is 13 residues. Germline lookup yields CDR1 SGHDT and CDR2 YYEEEE. CDR3 loop: CASSSYRAYGYTF. For the CDR3, the DNA is TGTGCCAGCAGCTCCTACAGGGCGTATGGCTACACCTTC.

There are a few counts of this clone. The CDR3, as DNA: TGTGCCAGCAGTGACTCCCGTGGGGCCGGGGAGCTGTTTTTT. This sequence encodes CASSDSRGAGELFF. This sequence joins TRBV6-4 and TRBJ2-2; D remains ambiguous. V dropped 0 bases and J dropped 6 bases, with 8 bases sitting between them. This CDR3 comprises 14 residues. The germline gives CDR1 MRHNA, CDR2 SNTAGT.

This clone was counted only a few times. The V gene is TRBV7-2, the J gene TRBJ2-3; D call uncertain. In germline, CDR1 is SGHTA, CDR2 FQGNSA. This CDR3 region has 12 residues. V was pared by 1 base and J by 4 bases, with 3 bases between. The CDR3 here is CASSLDADTQYF. DNA of the CDR3: TGTGCCAGCAGCTTAGATGCAGATACGCAGTATTTT.